These T cell receptor beta chains were read from a single sample in a study of shared clonotypes between healthy human individuals. TCRdb's copy holds only in-frame clones and misses some; the assay was immunoSEQ multiplex PCR. The data contain millions of clones, over 85% of them singletons. Sequenced material: naive CD4+ T cells sorted from blood. All receptors come from a man in his late teens or twenties in good health. Both conserved end residues are part of each CDR3. Each record gives: J gene, clone size, V gene, D gene, CDR3 protein, CDR3 DNA. The D gene is left open where the match is weak. A clone size is listed for some rows: how often the clone was seen (once, few, many), or a class if it is expanded.

J: TRBJ1-6; size: .; V: TRBV29-1; D: .; CDR3: CSVQDLWDSPLHF; DNA: TGCAGCGTCCAGGACCTATGGGATTCACCCCTCCACTTT
J: TRBJ2-3; size: .; V: TRBV7-9; D: TRBD2; CDR3: CASSYRTSGSTDTQYF; DNA: TGTGCCAGCAGCTACAGGACTAGCGGGTCCACAGATACGCAGTATTTT
J: TRBJ2-4; size: .; V: TRBV7-9; D: .; CDR3: CASSFGPGNIQYF; DNA: TGTGCCAGCAGCTTTGGCCCAGGAAACATTCAGTACTTC
J: TRBJ1-1; size: once; V: TRBV6-1; D: .; CDR3: CASSEWNSGHAFF; DNA: TGTGCCAGCAGTGAATGGAATTCAGGGCATGCTTTCTTT
J: TRBJ2-7; size: .; V: TRBV4-1; D: TRBD2; CDR3: CASSQDRLAGVEQYF; DNA: TGCGCCAGCAGCCAAGATCGACTAGCGGGAGTCGAGCAGTACTTC
J: TRBJ1-5; size: .; V: TRBV21-1; D: .; CDR3: CASSKAPGQGNQPQHF; DNA: TGTGCCAGCAGCAAAGCTCCCGGGCAGGGGAATCAGCCCCAGCATTTT
J: TRBJ2-5; size: once; V: TRBV5-1; D: TRBD1; CDR3: CASSSPGQGRETQYF; DNA: TGCGCCAGCAGCTCCCCGGGACAGGGAAGAGAGACCCAGTACTTC
J: TRBJ2-2; size: .; V: TRBV2; D: .; CDR3: CASRPGTSNTGELFF; DNA: TGTGCCAGCAGGCCAGGGACGTCGAACACCGGGGAGCTGTTTTTT
J: TRBJ2-4; size: .; V: TRBV2; D: TRBD2; CDR3: CASSEASGVIAKNIQYF; DNA: TGTGCCAGCAGTGAAGCTAGCGGGGTTATAGCCAAAAACATTCAGTACTTC
J: TRBJ1-5; size: many; V: TRBV28; D: TRBD1; CDR3: CASSSGTGGNQPQHF; DNA: TGTGCCAGCAGTTCGGGGACAGGGGGCAATCAGCCCCAGCATTTT
J: TRBJ2-7; size: .; V: TRBV30; D: .; CDR3: CAWRPGHFYEQYF; DNA: TGTGCCTGGAGACCGGGACACTTCTACGAGCAGTACTTC
J: TRBJ2-7; size: .; V: TRBV7-7; D: .; CDR3: CASSPGRRDYEQYF; DNA: TGTGCTAGCAGCCCAGGACGGCGAGACTACGAGCAGTACTTC
J: TRBJ1-2; size: .; V: TRBV5-1; D: .; CDR3: CASSLEQGPSYGYTF; DNA: TGCGCCAGCAGCTTGGAGCAGGGGCCCTCCTATGGCTACACCTTC
J: TRBJ1-6; size: .; V: TRBV28; D: .; CDR3: CASRGDGNSPLHF; DNA: TGTGCCAGCAGAGGGGACGGGAATTCACCCCTCCACTTT
J: TRBJ1-2; size: .; V: TRBV5-4; D: TRBD1; CDR3: CASSSGQGAHGYTF; DNA: TGTGCCAGCAGCTCGGGACAGGGGGCGCATGGCTACACCTTC
J: TRBJ1-5; size: .; V: TRBV6-5; D: TRBD1; CDR3: CASSPSDRGNQPQHF; DNA: TGTGCCAGCAGTCCCTCCGACAGGGGGAATCAGCCCCAGCATTTT
J: TRBJ2-7; size: .; V: TRBV7-2; D: TRBD1; CDR3: CASSFKGAPYEQYF; DNA: TGTGCCAGCAGCTTTAAGGGGGCCCCCTACGAGCAGTACTTC
J: TRBJ2-7; size: many; V: TRBV11-2; D: TRBD1; CDR3: CASSIRRQGPSYEQYF; DNA: TGTGCCAGCAGCATCCGGCGACAGGGCCCCTCCTACGAGCAGTACTTC
J: TRBJ2-5; size: .; V: TRBV5-1; D: .; CDR3: CASSSQVPPQETQYF; DNA: TGCGCCAGCAGCTCTCAAGTTCCCCCCCAAGAGACCCAGTACTTC
J: TRBJ2-1; size: once; V: TRBV4-3; D: TRBD1; CDR3: CASTQGANPPYNEQFF; DNA: TGCGCCAGCACACAGGGGGCAAATCCTCCCTACAATGAGCAGTTCTTC
J: TRBJ2-5; size: .; V: TRBV15; D: .; CDR3: CATSRDLKALNMETQYF; DNA: TGTGCCACCAGCAGAGATCTAAAAGCCCTCAATATGGAGACCCAGTACTTC
J: TRBJ1-2; size: .; V: TRBV6-1; D: .; CDR3: CASSDSPGAVYGYTF; DNA: TGTGCCAGCAGTGATTCCCCGGGTGCGGTCTATGGCTACACCTTC
J: TRBJ2-5; size: .; V: TRBV5-1; D: TRBD2; CDR3: CASSPGTSGAFFQETQYF; DNA: TGCGCCAGCAGCCCGGGAACTAGCGGGGCCTTTTTCCAAGAGACCCAGTACTTC
J: TRBJ1-2; size: .; V: TRBV5-6; D: .; CDR3: CASSLPPYGYTF; DNA: TGTGCCAGCAGCTTACCCCCCTATGGCTACACCTTC
J: TRBJ2-2; size: .; V: TRBV6-5; D: .; CDR3: CASSYSERTGELFF; DNA: TGTGCCAGCAGTTACTCAGAGCGGACCGGGGAGCTGTTTTTT
J: TRBJ2-7; size: .; V: TRBV10-2; D: .; CDR3: CASSKTAGYEQYF; DNA: TGCGCCAGCAGTAAGACAGCCGGCTACGAGCAGTACTTC
J: TRBJ2-1; size: few; V: TRBV11-1; D: TRBD1; CDR3: CASRARQGMRNEQFF; DNA: TGTGCGAGCCGCGCTAGACAGGGAATGAGGAATGAGCAGTTCTTC
J: TRBJ2-7; size: .; V: TRBV9; D: .; CDR3: CASSPGNSYEQYF; DNA: TGTGCCAGCAGCCCAGGAAACTCCTACGAGCAGTACTTC
J: TRBJ1-5; size: once; V: TRBV10-1; D: .; CDR3: CASSGQINQPQHF; DNA: TGCGCCAGCAGCGGACAGATCAATCAGCCCCAGCATTTT
J: TRBJ2-5; size: .; V: TRBV18; D: .; CDR3: CASSPRQGEETQYF; DNA: TGTGCCAGCTCACCAAGGCAGGGAGAGGAGACCCAGTACTTC
J: TRBJ1-2; size: .; V: TRBV6-5; D: .; CDR3: CASTRRLGGYTF; DNA: TGTGCCAGTACACGTCGGCTAGGAGGCTACACCTTC
J: TRBJ1-6; size: once; V: TRBV28; D: TRBD1; CDR3: CASSAGTGSSPLHF; DNA: TGTGCCAGCAGCGCCGGGACAGGGAGTTCACCCCTCCACTTT
J: TRBJ1-6; size: .; V: TRBV5-1; D: TRBD1; CDR3: CASSPNRQAITGGNSPLHF; DNA: TGCGCCAGCAGCCCGAATCGGCAGGCCATTACAGGGGGGAATTCACCCCTCCACTTT
J: TRBJ2-5; size: .; V: TRBV5-8; D: .; CDR3: CASSLWTFQETQYF; DNA: TGTGCCAGCAGCTTGTGGACCTTCCAAGAGACCCAGTACTTC
J: TRBJ2-7; size: .; V: TRBV6-6; D: .; CDR3: CASRLEGGRNEQYF; DNA: TGTGCCAGCAGGCTTGAGGGGGGCAGGAACGAGCAGTACTTC
J: TRBJ1-6; size: .; V: TRBV18; D: TRBD1; CDR3: CASSPSDRSDSPLHF; DNA: TGTGCCAGCTCACCCTCGGACAGGTCCGATTCACCCCTCCACTTT
J: TRBJ2-5; size: .; V: TRBV30; D: .; CDR3: CAWSPTGLQETQYF; DNA: TGTGCCTGGAGCCCTACAGGACTCCAGGAGACCCAGTACTTC
J: TRBJ2-5; size: .; V: TRBV5-1; D: .; CDR3: CASSLASERKTQYF; DNA: TGCGCCAGCAGCTTGGCATCGGAAAGGAAGACCCAGTACTTC
J: TRBJ2-7; size: .; V: TRBV18; D: .; CDR3: CASSPGLTYEQYF; DNA: TGTGCCAGCTCCCCTGGACTGACCTACGAGCAGTACTTC
J: TRBJ2-7; size: .; V: TRBV18; D: .; CDR3: CASSPQGPEQYF; DNA: TGTGCCAGCTCACCACAGGGACCCGAGCAGTACTTC
J: TRBJ2-7; size: .; V: TRBV6-5; D: TRBD1; CDR3: CASSSRDRGSYEQYF; DNA: TGTGCCAGCAGTTCCCGGGACAGAGGCTCCTACGAGCAGTACTTC
J: TRBJ2-7; size: .; V: TRBV10-3; D: TRBD1; CDR3: CAIRGDRGSYEQYF; DNA: TGTGCCATCAGGGGGGACAGGGGCTCCTACGAGCAGTACTTC
J: TRBJ2-3; size: once; V: TRBV2; D: .; CDR3: CASTGITDTQYF; DNA: TGTGCCAGCACGGGGATCACAGATACGCAGTATTTT
J: TRBJ1-6; size: many; V: TRBV4-1; D: .; CDR3: CASSQSRGTGLSSPLHF; DNA: TGCGCCAGCAGCCAATCACGGGGGACGGGGTTGAGTTCACCCCTCCACTTT
J: TRBJ2-5; size: .; V: TRBV27; D: .; CDR3: CASSLRARETQYF; DNA: TGTGCCAGCAGTTTACGGGCACGAGAGACCCAGTACTTC
J: TRBJ1-4; size: .; V: TRBV12-1; D: .; CDR3: CASSLFGQGLNEKLFF; DNA: TGTGCCAGCAGTCTATTTGGACAGGGCCTTAATGAAAAACTGTTTTTT